This T cell receptor (beta chain) was captured in a study of T cell repertoires in cytomegalovirus infection. Findings and caveats of the study: The response measured ex vivo was dominated by TCR beta clonotypes (HLA-C-restricted and CMV-specific).

TCRdb analysed the reads with MiXCR anew, one entry per CDR3 protein. This table has around 260,000 distinct CDR3 sequences, about 25% appearing once. CDR3 size: 14 residues. The germline gives CDR1 DFQATT, CDR2 SNEGSKA (reference sequence). V lost 1 base and J lost 5; bases outside the gene matches: 1. The sample holds a few counts of this clonotype. The antigen is undetermined. Sequencing was carried out using PBMCs. The chain links TRBV20-1 to TRBJ2-3, with 12 bases identical to TRBD2. This TCR was recovered from a human donor in good health (CMV status not recorded). Some clones in this sample may be carry-over from other donors' samples. CDR3 region: CSARALAGGDTQYF. The CDR3 region has the DNA TGCAGTGCTAGAGCACTAGCGGGGGGAGATACGCAGTATTTT.